This entry is about one TCR beta chain. The data derive from a study of spatial heterogeneity in lung cancer. As for the study in general: Any follow-up PBMC samples that were available went on to be sequenced, and the median time to follow-up was around 22 months after resection.

This sample's time point: blood at routine non-recurrence follow-up after resection. Frozen PBMC, nontumor lung or tumor provided whole RNA, which was sequenced unsorted. MiXCR, applied by TCRdb to the 5' RACE reads, yields one record per CDR3 protein. This table has about 47,000 distinct CDR3 sequences, approximately 10% appearing once. After removal of 7 bases from V and 7 bases from J, the junction contained 9 bases not matched to a gene. The CDR3 contains 13 residues. The V gene's germline CDR1 is SEHNR and CDR2 FQNEAQ (reference sequence). Sample: PBMCs, taken at follow-up. This receptor was identified in a male donor with early-stage non-small cell lung cancer. The chain is built from TRBV7-9 and TRBJ1-1; 7 nucleotides agree with TRBD1. The CDR3 DNA sequence: TGTGCCAGCAAGTCGACAGGGAAGGATGAAGCTTTCTTT. Translating it yields CASKSTGKDEAFF.